The subject of this entry is one T cell receptor (beta chain). The CDR3 contains 13 residues. The V end lost 4 bases, the J end lost 4 bases, and 10 bases lay between the germline ends. The germline gives CDR1 WSHSY, CDR2 SAAADI. Method: immunoSEQ multiplex PCR; TCRdb's copy keeps in-frame clones and lacks some. The sample carries more than 60,000 clones, roughly 80% recorded once. The data belong to a study of OX40 agonist ivuxolimab in advanced cancers. The rearrangement uses TRBV10-2 and TRBJ1-2, with a weak D call TRBD1 (6 bases). Sequencing was performed on CD4+ or CD8+ T cells sorted from blood, taken in a trial of the OX40 agonist ivuxolimab. The receptor's source is an adult with an advanced solid tumor such as melanoma, head and neck, liver or kidney cancer. In DNA, the CDR3 is TGCGCCAGCAGTGGGGGGACAACCTATGGCTACACCTTC. This codes for CASSGGTTYGYTF.